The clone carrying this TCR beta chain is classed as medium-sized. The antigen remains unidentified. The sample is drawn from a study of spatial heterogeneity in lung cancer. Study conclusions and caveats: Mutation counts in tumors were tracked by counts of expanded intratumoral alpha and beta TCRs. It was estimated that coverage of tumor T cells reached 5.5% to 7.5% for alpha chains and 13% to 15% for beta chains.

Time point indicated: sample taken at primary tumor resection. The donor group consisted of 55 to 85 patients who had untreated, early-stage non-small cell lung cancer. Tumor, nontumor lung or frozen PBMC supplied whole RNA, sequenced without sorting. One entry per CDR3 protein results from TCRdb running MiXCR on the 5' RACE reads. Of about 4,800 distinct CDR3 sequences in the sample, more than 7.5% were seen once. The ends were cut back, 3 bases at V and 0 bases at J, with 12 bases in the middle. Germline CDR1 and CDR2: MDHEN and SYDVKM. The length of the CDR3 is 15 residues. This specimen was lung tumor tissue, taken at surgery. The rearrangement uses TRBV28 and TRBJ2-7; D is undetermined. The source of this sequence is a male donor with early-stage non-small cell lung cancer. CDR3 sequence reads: CASSLVVGSSYEQYF. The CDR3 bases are TGTGCCAGCAGTTTGGTAGTAGGATCCTCCTACGAGCAGTACTTC.